The rows below give T cell receptor beta chains drawn from one sample of a study of T cells in Graves' hyperthyroidism and ophthalmopathy. TCRdb re-analysed the multiplex PCR reads in MiXCR, keeping a single row per CDR3 protein. The sample records approximately 370,000 distinct CDR3 sequences, about a sixth being singletons. The sample consisted of blood. These receptors were obtained from a woman in her 30s with Graves' hyperthyroidism that later progressed to Graves' ophthalmopathy. Both conserved end residues are part of each CDR3. Only part of the rows carry a size: once, few, many, or a class if the clone is expanded.

j_call	v_call	clone_size	cdr3_aa
TRBJ1-4	TRBV2	many	CASSQTVANEKLFF
TRBJ1-1	TRBV7-9	many	CASSLPLDRDTEAFF
TRBJ2-3	TRBV7-9	many	CASSYVRSTDTQYF
TRBJ1-1	TRBV6-1	many	CASSQGQGKAFF
TRBJ2-1	TRBV6-1	many	CASSEFSVGVSRNEQFF
TRBJ2-3	TRBV29-1	few	CSVEGWASGGALTQYF
TRBJ2-1	TRBV18	many	CASSLSSGNPSYNEQFF
TRBJ2-2	TRBV27	few	CASSISGGTGELFF
TRBJ2-4	TRBV7-9	few	CASSLFGGGAKNIQYF
TRBJ2-7	TRBV11-2	many	CASSFTYEQYF
TRBJ1-4	TRBV6-1	few	CASSRRQDEKLFF
TRBJ2-1	TRBV5-4	few	CASSSLTSSSYNEQFF
TRBJ2-5	TRBV27	few	CASSSLGEGRREYF
TRBJ2-5	TRBV3-1	many	CASSQGDGGQYF
TRBJ2-2	TRBV6-1	few	CASMYGTDGELFF
TRBJ2-3	TRBV5-5	NA	CASSPPPRLNPDTQYF
TRBJ2-1	TRBV6-1	NA	CASGRETPNEQFF
TRBJ2-1	TRBV7-9	many	CASSQDFRARTYNEQFF
TRBJ2-2	TRBV5-1	many	CASSLEETGFSGELFF
TRBJ2-4	TRBV9	NA	CASSGGGQVKNIQYF
TRBJ2-7	TRBV11-2	few	CASSLNYLYEQYF
TRBJ2-3	TRBV28	many	CASSLLGRDADTQYF
TRBJ2-2	TRBV5-5	few	CASSLTPIGQGLTRELFF
TRBJ2-1	TRBV20-1	many	CSVKRTGSYNEQFF
TRBJ2-1	TRBV4-1	NA	CASSQDWELAGYNEQFF
TRBJ1-6	TRBV6-1	few	CASSVARTENSPLHF
TRBJ2-1	TRBV20-1	many	CSANGGKASNEQFF
TRBJ2-2	TRBV6-2/TRBV6-3	many	CASANTGELFF
TRBJ1-4	TRBV7-2	NA	CASSWTGQAARWGEKLFF
TRBJ2-7	TRBV10-2	many	CASSGRHSYEQYF
TRBJ2-3	TRBV6-5	NA	CASSYWGISDTQYF
TRBJ2-3	TRBV29-1	many	CSVGGRTDTGDTQYF
TRBJ2-7	TRBV4-1	once	CASSQDRTGLAYEQYF
TRBJ1-5	TRBV20-1	many	CSAAGTGRQFGNQPQHF
TRBJ2-5	TRBV27	many	CASSFSVRGQETQYF
TRBJ2-3	TRBV2	many	CASSVGRGTDTQYF
TRBJ1-2	TRBV4-1	many	CASSQAEGANYGYTF
TRBJ2-7	TRBV12-3/TRBV12-4	many	CASSVSGRSSYEQYF
TRBJ1-1	TRBV15	many	CATSRQSRGWNTEAFF
TRBJ1-6	TRBV20-1	many	CSARELANNDSPLHF
TRBJ1-1	TRBV20-1	NA	CSAPRGPSNTEAFF
TRBJ1-1	TRBV11-2	NA	CASSLEGGAEGEAFF
TRBJ1-1	TRBV19	NA	CASSIGQGVTEAFF
TRBJ1-1	TRBV25-1	few	CASTQTHMNTEAFF
TRBJ2-2	TRBV20-1	NA	CSARTSERSTGELFF
TRBJ2-1	TRBV28	many	CASSIRTGGDKDEQFF
TRBJ1-3	TRBV12-3/TRBV12-4	many	CASSPPRDGNTIYF
TRBJ2-7	TRBV12-3/TRBV12-4	many	CASSPRTASEQYF
TRBJ2-7	TRBV20-1	NA	CSAHGTDTYEQYF
TRBJ1-5	TRBV27	many	CASNPGQMYSNQPQHF
TRBJ2-4	TRBV7-2	NA	CASSPRQGLNIQYF
TRBJ1-6	TRBV2	many	CASRTPGSGSPLHF
TRBJ2-7	TRBV7-2	many	CASRIGPASWREQYF
TRBJ2-7	TRBV30	few	CAFQPGASSYEQYF
TRBJ2-1	TRBV11-2	NA	CASTKTLYNEKFF
TRBJ2-1	TRBV30	many	CAWRVSAATYNEQFF
TRBJ2-5	TRBV20-1	NA	CSASWAGQETQYF